The following is a T cell receptor beta chain sequence with its context. This specimen belongs to a study of blood T cell repertoires in COVID-19. Study at large: Specimens from acute and convalescent COVID-19 originated in the United States, Italy and Spain. Nucleic acid was either cDNA or gDNA, and it came from T cells, B-cell-depleted T cells, or PBMCs.

In the study's own analysis: Reference gene primer amplification in the assay estimated nucleated cell counts. Repertoires were generated with immunoSEQ multiplex PCR, while TCRdb's copy carries only in-frame clones and drops some. V and J calls and clone size come straight from that table; D and trimming were deduced from the DNA. The table has about 150,000 clones, 70% to 90% seen once; the top ten hold roughly 2.5%. Enrollment of patients from Seattle took place during active infection, with longitudinal follow-up. CDR1 and CDR2 (germline): SGHVS, FQNEAQ. The V gene end was trimmed by 3 bases and the J gene end by 4 bases; junction bases not matched to a gene: 14. The CDR3 has 17 amino acids.

This receptor was obtained from an elderly woman with COVID-19, enrolled during active disease. The sequencing sample was made of peripheral blood. The chain is built from TRBV7-8 and TRBJ1-2; TRBD1 matches 7 bases. CDR3 amino acids: CASSFGDSQGLLYGYTF. In DNA form, the CDR3 reads TGTGCCAGCAGCTTCGGGGACAGCCAGGGCCTTCTCTATGGCTACACCTTC.